This TCR beta chain was documented in a study of blood T cell repertoires in COVID-19. Sequencing used immunoSEQ multiplex PCR; TCRdb keeps in-frame clones, though not all of them. The sample lists around 170,000 clones, around nine tenths occurring once. This TCR was sampled from a man between 60 and 75 years old with COVID-19, enrolled during active disease. Specimen: peripheral blood.

CDR3 sequence: CASSPRGLAGGPHNEQFF. CDR3 nucleotide sequence: TGTGCCAGCTCACCACGAGGACTAGCGGGGGGGCCCCACAATGAGCAGTTCTTC. The chain combines TRBV18 with TRBJ2-1, with 15 bases identical to TRBD2. The ends lost 1 base at V and 5 bases at J; junction bases unmatched: 6. Per the germline V gene, CDR1 is KGHSH and CDR2 is LQKENI. The CDR3 has 18 amino acids.